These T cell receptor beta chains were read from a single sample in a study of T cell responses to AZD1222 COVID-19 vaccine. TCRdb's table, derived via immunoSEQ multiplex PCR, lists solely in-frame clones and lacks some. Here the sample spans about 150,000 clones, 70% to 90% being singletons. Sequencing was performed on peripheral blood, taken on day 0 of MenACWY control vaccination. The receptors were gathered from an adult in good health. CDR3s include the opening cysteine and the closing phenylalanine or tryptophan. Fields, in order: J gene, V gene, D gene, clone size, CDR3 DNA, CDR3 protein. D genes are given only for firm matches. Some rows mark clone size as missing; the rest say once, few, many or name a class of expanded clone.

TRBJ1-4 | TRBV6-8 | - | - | TGTGCCAGCAGTTCGAATGAAAAACTGTTTTTT | CASSSNEKLFF
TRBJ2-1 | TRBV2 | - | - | TGTGCCAGCAACCTAGCGAGCTCCTACAATGAGCAGTTCTTC | CASNLASSYNEQFF
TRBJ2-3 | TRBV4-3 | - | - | TGCGCCAGCAGCCAACGTGTACAAATGGATACGCAGTATTTT | CASSQRVQMDTQYF
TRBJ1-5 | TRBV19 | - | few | TGTGCCAGTACCGACACTAGCAATCAGCCCCAGCATTTT | CASTDTSNQPQHF
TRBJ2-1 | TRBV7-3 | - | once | TGTGCCAGCAGCTTAACCGGGCCCCGCTCCTACAATGAGCAGTTCTTC | CASSLTGPRSYNEQFF
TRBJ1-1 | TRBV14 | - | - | TGTGCCAGCAGCCAAGCGGTAGGAGGAAATTACCTCCTGAACACTGAAGCTTTCTTT | CASSQAVGGNYLLNTEAFF
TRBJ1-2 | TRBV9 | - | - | TGTGCCAGCAGCGTAGTGCCGGTCGTAGGCTACACCTTC | CASSVVPVVGYTF
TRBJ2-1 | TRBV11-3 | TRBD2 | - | TGTGCCACCGATCCAGGGACTAGCGGGACTAATGAGCAGTTCTTC | CATDPGTSGTNEQFF
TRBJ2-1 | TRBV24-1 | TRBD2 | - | TGTGCCACCGCCCCTGCGGGGGGGATCCAGAAGCAGTTCTTC | CATAPAGGIQKQFF
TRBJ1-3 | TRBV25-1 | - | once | TGTGCCAGCAGTGACGGACGGCACTCTGGAAACACCATATATTTT | CASSDGRHSGNTIYF
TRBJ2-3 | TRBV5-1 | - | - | TGCGCCAGCCGGGATTTGAGCACAGATACGCAGTATTTT | CASRDLSTDTQYF